Listed below are T cell receptor beta chains from one sample, sequenced in a study of CXCR4 blockade with PD-1 therapy in pancreatic cancer. Here immunoSEQ multiplex PCR was the method, and the copy in TCRdb shows in-frame clones only, minus some. The repertoire has about 3,500 clones, 40% to 60% of them found once; the top ten carry 15% to 20%. Sequencing was done on a sample of tumor tissue. Receptors were obtained from a human donor with pancreatic ductal adenocarcinoma. Each CDR3 is given with its conserved first and last residue. The D gene is left open where the match is weak. The size entry is marked missing in some rows and otherwise reads once, few, many or a size class.

abundance: NA; d_gene: TRBD1; v_gene: TRBV6-8; j_gene: TRBJ2-5; CDR3aa: CAISHTGTGSETQYF; CDR3nt: TGTGCCATCAGTCACACCGGGACAGGGTCTGAGACCCAGTACTTC
abundance: NA; d_gene: TRBD1; v_gene: TRBV4-1; j_gene: TRBJ2-7; CDR3aa: CASSPDRGRIEQYF; CDR3nt: TGCGCCAGCAGCCCGGACAGGGGGCGGATCGAGCAGTACTTC
abundance: NA; d_gene: NA; v_gene: TRBV30; j_gene: TRBJ1-5; CDR3aa: CAWSVRAHNQPQHF; CDR3nt: TGTGCCTGGAGTGTAAGGGCCCACAATCAGCCCCAGCATTTT
abundance: few; d_gene: TRBD1; v_gene: TRBV5-1; j_gene: TRBJ1-2; CDR3aa: CASSQGTGSYGYTF; CDR3nt: TGCGCCAGCAGCCAAGGGACAGGGAGCTATGGCTACACCTTC
abundance: NA; d_gene: TRBD1; v_gene: TRBV19; j_gene: TRBJ1-5; CDR3aa: CASSGTGGNQPQHF; CDR3nt: TGTGCCAGTAGTGGGACAGGGGGCAATCAGCCCCAGCATTTT
abundance: few; d_gene: NA; v_gene: TRBV9; j_gene: TRBJ1-1; CDR3aa: CASSSQGMNTEAFF; CDR3nt: TGTGCCAGCAGTTCACAGGGTATGAACACTGAAGCTTTCTTT
abundance: NA; d_gene: TRBD2; v_gene: TRBV28; j_gene: TRBJ2-5; CDR3aa: CASRGTSGANQETQYF; CDR3nt: TGTGCCAGCAGGGGGACTAGCGGGGCAAACCAAGAGACCCAGTACTTC
abundance: NA; d_gene: NA; v_gene: TRBV19; j_gene: TRBJ1-4; CDR3aa: CASSHRGAYEKLFF; CDR3nt: TGTGCCAGTAGTCACCGGGGGGCTTATGAAAAACTGTTTTTT
abundance: NA; d_gene: TRBD2; v_gene: TRBV10-2; j_gene: TRBJ2-7; CDR3aa: CASSESISGLFMYF; CDR3nt: TGCGCCAGCAGTGAGTCAATTAGCGGGCTTTTTATGTACTTC
abundance: NA; d_gene: TRBD2; v_gene: TRBV19; j_gene: TRBJ2-1; CDR3aa: CASSDPPGLAGSYNEQFF; CDR3nt: TGTGCCAGTAGTGACCCGCCCGGACTAGCGGGATCCTACAATGAGCAGTTCTTC
abundance: few; d_gene: NA; v_gene: TRBV30; j_gene: TRBJ1-2; CDR3aa: CAWARPETYGYTF; CDR3nt: TGTGCCTGGGCCCGACCAGAAACCTATGGCTACACCTTC
abundance: NA; d_gene: TRBD1; v_gene: TRBV6-8; j_gene: TRBJ2-5; CDR3aa: CASTPGTEQETQYF; CDR3nt: TGTGCCAGCACCCCCGGGACAGAACAAGAGACCCAGTACTTC
abundance: many; d_gene: NA; v_gene: TRBV11-3; j_gene: TRBJ2-2; CDR3aa: CASSQVIGNTGELFF; CDR3nt: TGTGCCAGCAGCCAAGTGATAGGGAACACCGGGGAGCTGTTTTTT
abundance: once; d_gene: NA; v_gene: TRBV28; j_gene: TRBJ1-3; CDR3aa: CASTLVSSGNTIYF; CDR3nt: TGTGCCAGCACCTTGGTGAGCTCTGGAAACACCATATATTTT
abundance: many; d_gene: TRBD2; v_gene: TRBV9; j_gene: TRBJ2-5; CDR3aa: CASSGRLAGAETQYF; CDR3nt: TGTGCCAGCAGCGGCAGACTAGCGGGAGCAGAGACCCAGTACTTC
abundance: NA; d_gene: TRBD2; v_gene: TRBV2; j_gene: TRBJ2-3; CDR3aa: CASSEDLAGAPDTQYF; CDR3nt: TGTGCCAGCAGTGAAGACCTAGCGGGAGCCCCAGATACGCAGTATTTT
abundance: few; d_gene: TRBD2; v_gene: TRBV6-8; j_gene: TRBJ2-7; CDR3aa: CAIQTSAGYEQYF; CDR3nt: TGTGCCATCCAGACTAGCGCTGGTTACGAGCAGTACTTC
abundance: NA; d_gene: TRBD1; v_gene: TRBV18; j_gene: TRBJ1-1; CDR3aa: CASSPLQGAVGEAFF; CDR3nt: TGTGCCAGCTCACCTCTACAGGGGGCTGTTGGTGAAGCTTTCTTT
abundance: NA; d_gene: NA; v_gene: TRBV4-1; j_gene: TRBJ2-5; CDR3aa: CASSQLKEETTQYF; CDR3nt: TGCGCCAGCAGCCAGCTAAAGGAGGAAACGACCCAGTACTTC
abundance: few; d_gene: NA; v_gene: TRBV19; j_gene: TRBJ2-2; CDR3aa: CASSIDRGSGELFF; CDR3nt: TGTGCCAGTAGTATAGATCGGGGGTCCGGGGAGCTGTTTTTT
abundance: few; d_gene: NA; v_gene: TRBV19; j_gene: TRBJ2-7; CDR3aa: CASSGTHNYEQYF; CDR3nt: TGTGCCAGTTCCGGGACACACAACTACGAGCAGTACTTC
abundance: NA; d_gene: TRBD2; v_gene: TRBV18; j_gene: TRBJ2-3; CDR3aa: CASSPSGTSGRADTQYF; CDR3nt: TGTGCCAGCTCACCATCCGGGACTAGCGGGAGAGCAGATACGCAGTATTTT
abundance: NA; d_gene: NA; v_gene: TRBV30; j_gene: TRBJ1-2; CDR3aa: CAWSTLAGIGYTF; CDR3nt: TGTGCCTGGAGTACTTTGGCCGGGATCGGCTACACCTTC
abundance: NA; d_gene: NA; v_gene: TRBV6-1; j_gene: TRBJ1-1; CDR3aa: CASSEVGWDTEAFF; CDR3nt: TGTGCCAGCAGTGAAGTTGGGTGGGACACTGAAGCTTTCTTT
abundance: NA; d_gene: TRBD2; v_gene: TRBV5-1; j_gene: TRBJ2-3; CDR3aa: CASSLSLAGSTDTQYF; CDR3nt: TGCGCCAGCAGCTTGTCCCTAGCGGGGTCCACAGATACGCAGTATTTT
abundance: few; d_gene: NA; v_gene: TRBV30; j_gene: TRBJ2-7; CDR3aa: CAWSNPEVAYEQYF; CDR3nt: TGTGCCTGGTCTAATCCCGAGGTGGCCTACGAGCAGTACTTC
abundance: large; d_gene: TRBD2; v_gene: TRBV15; j_gene: TRBJ2-2; CDR3aa: CATSRARSGAGGELFF; CDR3nt: TGTGCCACCAGCAGAGCCAGGAGCGGGGCCGGCGGGGAGCTGTTTTTT
abundance: NA; d_gene: NA; v_gene: TRBV29-1; j_gene: TRBJ2-3; CDR3aa: CSVEGGPRVTDTQYF; CDR3nt: TGCAGCGTTGAAGGGGGGCCGCGGGTAACAGATACGCAGTATTTT
abundance: NA; d_gene: TRBD2; v_gene: TRBV28; j_gene: TRBJ2-1; CDR3aa: CASAGLAGDNEQFF; CDR3nt: TGTGCCTCCGCAGGACTAGCGGGAGACAATGAGCAGTTCTTC
abundance: few; d_gene: NA; v_gene: TRBV27; j_gene: TRBJ2-2; CDR3aa: CASSLFRLAGELFF; CDR3nt: TGTGCCAGCAGTTTATTCCGACTAGCCGGGGAGCTGTTTTTT
abundance: NA; d_gene: NA; v_gene: TRBV5-1; j_gene: TRBJ1-1; CDR3aa: CASRLRGAGEYTEAFF; CDR3nt: TGCGCCAGCAGATTGAGGGGGGCAGGCGAATACACTGAAGCTTTCTTT
abundance: NA; d_gene: NA; v_gene: TRBV18; j_gene: TRBJ1-1; CDR3aa: CASSPQGTTEAFF; CDR3nt: TGTGCCAGCTCACCACAGGGGACCACTGAAGCTTTCTTT
abundance: NA; d_gene: TRBD1; v_gene: TRBV11-3; j_gene: TRBJ2-2; CDR3aa: CASSSRQGFTGELFF; CDR3nt: TGTGCCAGCAGCTCGAGACAGGGGTTCACCGGGGAGCTGTTTTTT
abundance: few; d_gene: NA; v_gene: TRBV18; j_gene: TRBJ1-1; CDR3aa: CASSPRRGIGTEAFF; CDR3nt: TGTGCCAGCTCACCAAGGAGGGGGATTGGGACTGAAGCTTTCTTT
abundance: NA; d_gene: NA; v_gene: TRBV29-1; j_gene: TRBJ1-2; CDR3aa: CSVEGQGFGGYTF; CDR3nt: TGCAGCGTTGAAGGCCAGGGGTTCGGCGGCTACACCTTC
abundance: NA; d_gene: TRBD1; v_gene: TRBV7-7; j_gene: TRBJ1-1; CDR3aa: CASAAGGTMNTEAFF; CDR3nt: TGTGCCAGCGCGGCAGGGGGAACAATGAACACTGAAGCTTTCTTT
abundance: NA; d_gene: TRBD1; v_gene: TRBV18; j_gene: TRBJ2-7; CDR3aa: CASRVGVGTGYYEQYF; CDR3nt: TGTGCCAGCCGCGTAGGGGTCGGGACAGGGTACTACGAGCAGTACTTC
abundance: few; d_gene: NA; v_gene: TRBV7-5; j_gene: TRBJ2-3; CDR3aa: CASSLVWSIATDTQYF; CDR3nt: TGTGCCAGCAGCTTAGTTTGGTCAATCGCCACAGATACGCAGTATTTT
abundance: medium-sized; d_gene: NA; v_gene: TRBV6-8; j_gene: TRBJ1-1; CDR3aa: CASRIDSRGTEAFF; CDR3nt: TGTGCCAGCAGGATAGACTCACGGGGCACTGAAGCTTTCTTT
abundance: NA; d_gene: NA; v_gene: TRBV5-1; j_gene: TRBJ2-5; CDR3aa: CASSLPGNQETQYF; CDR3nt: TGCGCCAGCAGCTTGCCAGGAAACCAAGAGACCCAGTACTTC
abundance: NA; d_gene: NA; v_gene: TRBV15; j_gene: TRBJ2-2; CDR3aa: CATSGGRTDAGELFF; CDR3nt: TGTGCCACCAGCGGGGGGAGGACAGATGCCGGGGAGCTGTTTTTT
abundance: NA; d_gene: NA; v_gene: TRBV28; j_gene: TRBJ2-7; CDR3aa: CASSWGSLEQYF; CDR3nt: TGTGCCAGCAGTTGGGGGTCGTTGGAGCAGTACTTC
abundance: NA; d_gene: NA; v_gene: TRBV11-3; j_gene: TRBJ1-5; CDR3aa: CASSLGPYSNQPQHF; CDR3nt: TGTGCCAGCAGCTTAGGGCCATATAGCAATCAGCCCCAGCATTTT
abundance: few; d_gene: NA; v_gene: TRBV2; j_gene: TRBJ2-7; CDR3aa: CASKEGSNEQYF; CDR3nt: TGTGCCAGCAAGGAAGGGAGCAACGAGCAGTACTTC
abundance: NA; d_gene: NA; v_gene: TRBV6-8; j_gene: TRBJ2-3; CDR3aa: CASSYRRGAGGDTQYF; CDR3nt: TGTGCCAGCAGTTACCGGAGGGGCGCCGGGGGAGATACGCAGTATTTT
abundance: NA; d_gene: TRBD1; v_gene: TRBV7-4; j_gene: TRBJ2-7; CDR3aa: CASSGRDSYEQYF; CDR3nt: TGTGCCAGCAGCGGCCGGGACAGCTACGAGCAGTACTTC
abundance: NA; d_gene: TRBD1; v_gene: TRBV19; j_gene: TRBJ1-3; CDR3aa: CASSTSRGLSGNTIYF; CDR3nt: TGTGCCAGTAGTACTTCAAGGGGGCTCTCTGGAAACACCATATATTTT
abundance: NA; d_gene: NA; v_gene: TRBV28; j_gene: TRBJ2-1; CDR3aa: CASSLAHNEQFF; CDR3nt: TGTGCCAGCTCCCTTGCCCACAATGAGCAGTTCTTC
abundance: NA; d_gene: NA; v_gene: TRBV9; j_gene: TRBJ2-7; CDR3aa: CASRNGVDYEQYF; CDR3nt: TGTGCCAGCAGAAACGGCGTAGACTACGAGCAGTACTTC
abundance: once; d_gene: NA; v_gene: TRBV30; j_gene: TRBJ1-2; CDR3aa: CASSEGVGYTF; CDR3nt: TGTGCCTCGTCGGAAGGAGTCGGCTACACCTTC